The clone carrying this T cell receptor beta chain was recorded a few times. Its matching antigen is unknown. Mismatch with germline at one junction end may stem from a read error. This entry comes from a study of T cells in Graves' hyperthyroidism and ophthalmopathy. The CDR3 has 13 residues. Germline V gene sequence: CDR1 MNHEY, CDR2 SMNVEV (reference sequence). TCR beta CDR3 sequences were amplified from RNA transcripts. First-round RT-PCR of the TCR CDR3 relied on the HTBI primer set. Via MiXCR, TCRdb re-called the multiplex PCR reads, giving one row per CDR3 protein. The sample carries about 37,000 distinct CDR3 sequences, 40% to 60% recorded once. Criteria for exclusion of patients were uncontrolled infection, other autoimmune disease, pregnancy or lactation. The PBMCs were taken from 10 ml of fresh peripheral blood. Study observations and caveats: Blood shared most expanded thyroid clonotypes above 0.001.

The J gene is TRBJ2-2, the V gene TRBV27, with a possible D match to TRBD2 (5 bases). The sequencing sample was made of blood. The receptor comes from a man aged 35 to 55 with Graves' ophthalmopathy. CDR3 residues: CASSATATGELLF. Here the CDR3 DNA reads TGTGCCAGCAGTGCGACTGCCACCGGGGAGCTGTTATTT.